These 3 T cell receptor beta chains were sequenced from one sample in a study of CD8+ T cells in alopecia areata. RNA extraction and reverse transcription yielded cDNA as sequencing template. Sequencing was performed with immunoSEQ multiplex PCR; in TCRdb, only in-frame clones are kept and a portion is missing. The sample holds around 82,000 clones, 45% to 60% seen once. Sequenced sample: NKG2D-high CD8+ T cells sorted from blood. All receptors derive from a human donor with alopecia areata.

V usage is TRBV7-9 and J usage is TRBJ2-2; 7 bases are shared with TRBD1. Germline V CDR1 and CDR2: SEHNR, FQNEAQ (reference sequence). J lost 1 base, V lost 3 bases, and 2 bases had no gene match. CDR3 size: 15 residues. The CDR3 loop reads CASSFRDRNTGELFF. The CDR3 DNA reads as TGTGCCAGCAGCTTCCGGGACAGGAACACCGGGGAGCTGTTTTTT.

This rearrangement joins TRBV27 to TRBJ1-2; 8 bases agree with TRBD1. Germline V gives CDR1 MNHEY, CDR2 SMNVEV (reference sequence). The CDR3 is 15 residues long. The J segment lost 4 bases and the V segment lost 6 bases, leaving 10 bases of the junction unmatched. The CDR3 reads CASSIDRGSLYGYTF. DNA of the CDR3: TGTGCCAGCAGCATAGACAGGGGATCCCTCTATGGCTACACCTTC.

The chain has TRBV27 and TRBJ1-2, with 12 positions matching TRBD1. Germline CDR1 and CDR2: MNHEY and SMNVEV (reference sequence). V dropped 5 bases and J dropped 6; count of bases not matched to a gene: 7. The CDR3 totals 15 residues. DNA of the CDR3: TGTGCCAGCAGTCCGGGGACAGGGGGCGGGAATGGCTACACCTTC. This sequence encodes CASSPGTGGGNGYTF.